This entry concerns a single T cell receptor beta chain. The ends were cut back, 7 bases at V and 2 bases at J, with 11 bases in the middle. From germline, CDR1 is MNHNS and CDR2 SASEGT. CDR3 length equals 13 residues. This sample stems from a study of OX40 agonist ivuxolimab in advanced cancers. Background on the study: The study treated patients with ivuxolimab, an agonistic anti-OX40 (CD134) antibody.

Clones were read by immunoSEQ multiplex PCR, and TCRdb kept only the in-frame ones, dropping some. The sample consists of approximately 65,000 clones, over 85% of them appearing once. This sequence originates from an adult with an advanced solid tumor such as melanoma, head and neck, liver or kidney cancer. The sample was CD4+ or CD8+ T cells sorted from blood, taken in a trial of the OX40 agonist ivuxolimab. V gene TRBV6-1 combines with J gene TRBJ1-2, with D unresolved. CDR3 residues: CASNREQNYGYTF. In nucleotides, the CDR3 is TGTGCCAGCAATCGGGAACAGAACTATGGCTACACCTTC.